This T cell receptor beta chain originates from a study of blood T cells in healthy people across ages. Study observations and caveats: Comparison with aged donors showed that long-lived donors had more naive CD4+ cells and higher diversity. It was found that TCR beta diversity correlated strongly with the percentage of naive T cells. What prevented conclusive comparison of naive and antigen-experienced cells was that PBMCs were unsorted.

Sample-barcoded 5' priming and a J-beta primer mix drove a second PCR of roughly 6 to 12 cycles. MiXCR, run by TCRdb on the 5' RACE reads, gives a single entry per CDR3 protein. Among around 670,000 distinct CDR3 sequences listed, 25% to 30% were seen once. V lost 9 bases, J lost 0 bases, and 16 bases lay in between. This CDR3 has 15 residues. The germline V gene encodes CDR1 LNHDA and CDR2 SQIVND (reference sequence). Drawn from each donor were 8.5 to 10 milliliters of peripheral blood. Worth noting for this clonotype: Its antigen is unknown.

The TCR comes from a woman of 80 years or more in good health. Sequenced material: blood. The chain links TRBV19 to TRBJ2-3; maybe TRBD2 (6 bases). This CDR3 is CASANSGSSTDTQYF. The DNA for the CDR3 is TGTGCCAGCGCTAATAGCGGATCTAGCACAGATACGCAGTATTTT.